The clone carrying this T cell receptor (beta chain) was detected a few times. After constant-region reverse-primer amplification, full-length variable regions underwent semi-nested PCR with Nested Universal Primer A. Via MiXCR, TCRdb re-called the 5' RACE reads, giving one row per CDR3 protein. Here the sample spans tens of thousands of distinct CDR3 sequences, almost 25% being singletons. CD25-based Treg depletion was applied to purified naive CD4+ T cells. The CDR3 consists of 14 residues. Germline CDR1 reads ENHRY; CDR2 reads SYGVKD. Trimming stripped 8 bases from V and 3 bases from J, with 17 bases between.

Sequenced sample: tumor-infiltrating naive CD4+ T cells sorted from the breast tumor. Regarding subset: naive CD4+ T cells, CD4+CD45RA+CD25-. The V call is TRBV10-3, the J call TRBJ2-7; the D gene is possibly TRBD1 (5 bases). The sequence came from a female donor with breast cancer. In nucleotides, the CDR3 is TGTGCCATCCGGACAAGTGGACAAGGCTACGAGCAGTACTTC. This sequence encodes CAIRTSGQGYEQYF.